This T cell receptor beta chain appears in the sequencing data of a study of tumor and adjacent non-tumor tissue in lung cancer. Study at large: Samples averaged around 4.2 million productive TCRbeta reads each.

CDR3 length equals 17 residues. Per germline, CDR1 SGHNT and CDR2 YENEEA. The template was RNA from unsorted bulk tissue. More than 3 cm separated this lung sample from the edge of the tumor. This clonotype was found once. One junction end disagrees with the germline gene, perhaps due to a read error. A modified ARM-PCR protocol with three rounds of nested PCR amplified TCRbeta. TCRdb re-called the multiplex PCR reads through MiXCR, storing one row per CDR3 protein. The sample lists approximately 100,000 distinct CDR3 sequences, 65% seen once, with roughly 19% in the top ten. The rearrangement links TRBV11-3 to TRBJ2-1, with a possible D match to TRBD1 (5 bases). This clonotype was sampled from a man younger than 45 with non-small cell lung cancer. Material: distant non-tumor lung tissue. The CDR3: CDSSFSKDSRPYNEQFF. CDR3 DNA: TGTGACAGCAGCTTTTCCAAAGACAGTCGACCCTACAATGAGCAATTCTTC.